Reported below is one T cell receptor beta chain. Its antigen is undetermined. TCR beta CDR3 regions were amplified from RNA transcripts. The HTBI primer set was used in a first-round RT-PCR of the TCR CDR3. TCRdb called the multiplex PCR reads again in MiXCR, with one record for every CDR3 protein. This sample carries roughly 580,000 distinct CDR3 sequences, roughly 13% of them seen once, and the ten largest clones take more than 4.5%. V gave up 5 bases and J gave up 4 bases; unmatched junction bases: 5. The CDR3 length is 14 residues. The V gene's germline CDR1 is MNHEY and CDR2 SVGEGT. This sample stems from a study of T cells in Graves' hyperthyroidism and ophthalmopathy. About the research overall: Once the initial diagnosis was made, peripheral blood was obtained before any treatment.

Findings and caveats of the study: Most thyroid clonotypes expanded above 0.001 were also detected in blood. Ophthalmopathy could be told apart from stable hyperthyroidism with a 13 V-J model.

Clinical symptoms, serum thyroxine and TRAb, thyroid ultrasound and orbital computed tomography together formed the diagnostic basis. Sequenced: blood. The source is a woman in her 30s with Graves' hyperthyroidism that later progressed to Graves' ophthalmopathy. The rearrangement links TRBV6-2 or TRBV6-3 to TRBJ2-4; 7 positions match TRBD2. CDR3 region: CASSGGDWKNIQYF. The CDR3 region has the DNA TGTGCCAGCAGTGGGGGGGATTGGAAAAACATTCAGTACTTC.